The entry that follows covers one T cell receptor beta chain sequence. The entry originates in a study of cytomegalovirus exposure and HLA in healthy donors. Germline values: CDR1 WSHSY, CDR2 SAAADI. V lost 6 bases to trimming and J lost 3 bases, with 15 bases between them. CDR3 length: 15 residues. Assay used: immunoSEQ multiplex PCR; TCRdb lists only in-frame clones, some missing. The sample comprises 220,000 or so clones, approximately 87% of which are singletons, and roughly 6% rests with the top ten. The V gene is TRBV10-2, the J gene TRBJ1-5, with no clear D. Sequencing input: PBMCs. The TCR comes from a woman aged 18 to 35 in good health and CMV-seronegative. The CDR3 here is CASRWGQSPNQPQHF. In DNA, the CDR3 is TGCGCCAGCAGATGGGGTCAGAGTCCCAATCAGCCCCAGCATTTT.